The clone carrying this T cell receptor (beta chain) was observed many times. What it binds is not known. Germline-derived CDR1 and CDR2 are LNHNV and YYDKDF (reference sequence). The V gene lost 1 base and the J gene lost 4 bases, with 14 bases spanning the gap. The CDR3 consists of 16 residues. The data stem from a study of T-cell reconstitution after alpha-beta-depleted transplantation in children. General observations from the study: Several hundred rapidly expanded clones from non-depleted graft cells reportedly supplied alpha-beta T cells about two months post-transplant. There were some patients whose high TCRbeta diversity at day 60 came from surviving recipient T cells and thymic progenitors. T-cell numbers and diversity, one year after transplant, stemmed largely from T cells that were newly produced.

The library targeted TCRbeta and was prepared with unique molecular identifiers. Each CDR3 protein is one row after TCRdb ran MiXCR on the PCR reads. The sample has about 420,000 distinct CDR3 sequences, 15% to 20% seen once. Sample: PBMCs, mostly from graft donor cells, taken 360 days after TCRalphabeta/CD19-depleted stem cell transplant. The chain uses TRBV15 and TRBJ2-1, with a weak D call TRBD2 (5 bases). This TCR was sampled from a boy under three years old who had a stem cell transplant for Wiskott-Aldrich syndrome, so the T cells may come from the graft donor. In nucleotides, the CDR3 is TGTGCCACCAGCAGAGGAATGAGCGGAACTTACAATGAGCAGTTCTTC. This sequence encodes CATSRGMSGTYNEQFF. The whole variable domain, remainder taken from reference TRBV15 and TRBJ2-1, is DAMVIQNPRYQVTQFGKPVTLSCSQTLNHNVMYWYQQKSSQAPKLLFHYYDKDFNNEADTPDNFQSRRPNTSFCFLDIRSPGLGDTAMYLCATSRGMSGTYNEQFFGPGTRLTVL.